Shown below are 12 T cell receptor beta chains from a single sample sequenced in a study of blood T cell repertoires in COVID-19. Using immunoSEQ multiplex PCR, the repertoire was profiled, and TCRdb retains in-frame clones only, with some absent. There are about 250,000 clones in the sample; around 90% occur only once, and about 3% lies in the top ten. Sequenced: PBMCs or T cells enriched from blood (not recorded which). The source of these receptors is a woman aged 50 to 60 who had recovered from COVID-19.

The J gene is TRBJ2-1, the V gene TRBV3-1 (or the pseudogene TRBV3-2); tentatively, D is TRBD1 (6 bases). Per the germline V gene, CDR1 is LGHDT and CDR2 is YNNKEL (reference sequence). This CDR3 is built from 17 residues. V lost 3 bases to trimming and J lost 3 bases, with 18 bases between them. In DNA form, the CDR3 reads TGTGCCAGCAGCCAGCCAGGGGACCCACGTTTCTACAATGAGCAGTTCTTC. Amino acids: CASSQPGDPRFYNEQFF.

CDR3 coding DNA: TGTGCCAGCACCATCAGCGGTTACGGTACACACGAGCAGTACTTC. It codes for CASTISGYGTHEQYF. The chain carries TRBV5-6 and TRBJ2-7; maybe TRBD2 (5 bases). In germline, CDR1 is SGHDT, CDR2 YYEEEE. V lost 6 bases, J lost 5 bases, and 21 bases lay in between. This CDR3 is 15 amino acids long.

The CDR3 protein is CASSLRVFHEQFF. Written as DNA, the CDR3 is TGTGCCAGCAGTTTGAGGGTTTTTCATGAGCAGTTCTTC. J is TRBJ2-1 and V is TRBV27; the D gene is possibly TRBD2 (5 bases). Germline-derived CDR1 and CDR2 are MNHEY and SMNVEV (reference sequence). The CDR3 spans 13 residues. V lost 3 bases and J 8 bases, leaving 11 bases between the germline ends.

The chain joins TRBV24-1 to TRBJ1-5; D perhaps matches TRBD1 (6 bases). CDR1 is KGHDR and CDR2 is SFDVKD in the germline V gene. Between the trimmed V and J ends, which lost 0 bases and 5 bases, there was a span of 7 bases. This CDR3 spans 14 amino acids. The CDR3 sequence: CATSDLYRDQPQHF. The DNA of the CDR3 is TGTGCCACCAGTGATTTGTACAGGGATCAGCCCCAGCATTTT.

The rearrangement links TRBV18 to TRBJ1-5; D is undetermined. CDR3 length: 13 residues. The V end was cut by 8 bases, the J end by 3 bases, with 11 bases between. Germline V gives CDR1 KGHSH, CDR2 LQKENI. CDR3 sequence reads: CASHEVVNQPQHF. The CDR3 DNA sequence: TGTGCCAGCCACGAGGTAGTCAATCAGCCCCAGCATTTT. The full variable domain, its missing parts supplied by reference TRBV18 and TRBJ1-5, is NAGVMQNPRHLVRRRGQEARLRCSPMKGHSHVYWYRQLPEEGLKFMVYLQKENIIDESGMPKERFSAEFPKEGPSILRIQQVVRGDSAAYFCASHEVVNQPQHFGDGTRLSIL.

This clone was recorded a few times. V usage is TRBV29-1 and J usage is TRBJ2-1; TRBD2 aligns across 9 bases. The CDR3 length is 14 residues. V was pared by 7 bases and J by 2 bases, with 6 bases of the junction left unmatched. Germline V gene lookup returns CDR1 SQVTM and CDR2 ANQGSEA. The CDR3 bases are TGCAGCGGAATTGGGACTAGCACCTACAATGAGCAGTTCTTC. Amino acids: CSGIGTSTYNEQFF.

The V and J genes are TRBV28 and TRBJ1-5, with unresolved D. V shed 3 bases and J shed 5 bases, with 14 bases lying between them. This CDR3 is 15 amino acids long. Germline V gives CDR1 MDHEN, CDR2 SYDVKM. This CDR3 reads CASSFSGGNYQPQHF. For the CDR3, the DNA is TGTGCCAGCAGTTTTTCGGGCGGGAACTATCAGCCCCAGCATTTT.

The rearrangement uses TRBV11-2 and TRBJ2-5; TRBD2 aligns across 14 bases. This CDR3 is built from 16 residues. After removal of 5 bases from V and 5 bases from J, the junction contained 7 bases not matched to a gene. The V gene's germline CDR1 is SGHAT and CDR2 FQNNGV. The CDR3 nucleotides read TGTGCCAGCAGCGGGGGACTAGCGGGAGTGTGGGAGACCCAGTACTTC. The encoded protein is CASSGGLAGVWETQYF.

This sequence joins TRBV2 and TRBJ1-2; D not certain. The CDR3 is made up of 11 amino acids. V was cut by 11 bases and J by 4 bases, with 11 bases left in between. Germline CDR1 is SNHLY and CDR2 is FYNNEI. CDR3 in DNA: TGTGCCGGGATGCGGGGCTATGGCTACACCTTC. Translated: CAGMRGYGYTF.

The chain employs TRBV7-6 and TRBJ2-7, with 7 bases lining up with TRBD1. The germline CDR1 and CDR2 sequences are SGHVS and FNYEAQ. J gave up 7 bases and V 5 bases, and 11 bases lay outside the gene matches. The CDR3 is made up of 14 amino acids. CDR3 in DNA: TGTGCCAGCAGCCCGGACGACAGGGCTAGAGAGCAGTACTTC. Encoded protein: CASSPDDRAREQYF. Using reference TRBV7-6 and TRBJ2-7 for the parts outside the CDR3, the full variable domain is GAGVSQSPRYKVTKRGQDVALRCDPISGHVSLYWYRQALGQGPEFLTYFNYEAQQDKSGLPNDRFSAERPEGSISTLTIQRTEQRDSAMYRCASSPDDRAREQYFGPGTRLTVT.

The J gene is TRBJ1-5, the V gene TRBV6-6; possible D gene TRBD1, 6 bases. Germline V gives CDR1 MNHNY, CDR2 SVGAGI (reference sequence). This CDR3 comprises 17 residues. The ends were cut back, 5 bases at V and 0 bases at J, with 17 bases in the middle. In nucleotides, the CDR3 is TGTGCCAGCAGTCCACCGACAGGATTTTATAGCAATCAGCCCCAGCATTTT. Amino acids: CASSPPTGFYSNQPQHF.

The chain links TRBV5-4 to TRBJ1-2; TRBD1 is a possible D gene (5 bases). CDR1 is SGHNT and CDR2 is YYREEE in the germline V gene (reference sequence). This CDR3 is built from 11 residues. The V end lost 4 bases, the J end lost 8 bases, and 9 bases lay between the germline ends. The CDR3 region has the DNA TGTGCCAGCAGCGGCCCAGGGGGCTACACCTTC. Its protein is CASSGPGGYTF.